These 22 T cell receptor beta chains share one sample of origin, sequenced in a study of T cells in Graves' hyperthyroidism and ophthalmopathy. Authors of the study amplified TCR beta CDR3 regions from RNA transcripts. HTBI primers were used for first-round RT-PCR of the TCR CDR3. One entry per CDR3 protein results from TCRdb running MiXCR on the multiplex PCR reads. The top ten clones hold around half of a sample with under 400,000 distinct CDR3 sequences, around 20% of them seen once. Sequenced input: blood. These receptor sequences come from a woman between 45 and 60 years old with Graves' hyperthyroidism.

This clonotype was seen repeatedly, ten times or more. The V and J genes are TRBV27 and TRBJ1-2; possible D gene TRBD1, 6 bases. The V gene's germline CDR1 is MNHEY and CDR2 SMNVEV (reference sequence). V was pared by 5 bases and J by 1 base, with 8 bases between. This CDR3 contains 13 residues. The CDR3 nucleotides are TGTGCCAGCAGTCAGGACAGTAACTATGGCTACACCTTC. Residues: CASSQDSNYGYTF.

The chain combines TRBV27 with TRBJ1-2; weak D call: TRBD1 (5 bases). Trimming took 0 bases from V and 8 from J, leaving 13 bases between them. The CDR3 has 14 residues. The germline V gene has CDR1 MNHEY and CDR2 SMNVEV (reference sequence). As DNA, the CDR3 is TGTGCCAGCAGTTTATCTCGAGCAGGGAGAGGCTACACCTTC. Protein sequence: CASSLSRAGRGYTF.

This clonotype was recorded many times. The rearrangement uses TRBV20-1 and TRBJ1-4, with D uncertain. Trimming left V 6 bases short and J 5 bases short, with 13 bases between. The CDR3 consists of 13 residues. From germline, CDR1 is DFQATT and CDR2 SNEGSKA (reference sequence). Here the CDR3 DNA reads TGCAGTGCGAAGAAAAGAAAGAATGAAAAACTGTTTTTT. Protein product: CSAKKRKNEKLFF.

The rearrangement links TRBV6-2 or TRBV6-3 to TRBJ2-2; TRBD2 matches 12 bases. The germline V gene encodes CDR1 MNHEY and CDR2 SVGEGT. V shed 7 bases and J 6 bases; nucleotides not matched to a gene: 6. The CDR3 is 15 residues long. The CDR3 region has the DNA TGTGCCAGCACCCTCCTAGCGGGAGGGGCCGGGGAGCTGTTTTTT. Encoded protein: CASTLLAGGAGELFF.

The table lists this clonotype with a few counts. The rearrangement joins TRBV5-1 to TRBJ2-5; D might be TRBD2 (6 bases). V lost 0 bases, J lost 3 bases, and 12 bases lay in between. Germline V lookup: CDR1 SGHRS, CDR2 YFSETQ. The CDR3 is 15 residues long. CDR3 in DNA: TGCGCCAGCAGCTTGGGATCTAGCGCAAAAGAGACCCAGTACTTC. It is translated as CASSLGSSAKETQYF.

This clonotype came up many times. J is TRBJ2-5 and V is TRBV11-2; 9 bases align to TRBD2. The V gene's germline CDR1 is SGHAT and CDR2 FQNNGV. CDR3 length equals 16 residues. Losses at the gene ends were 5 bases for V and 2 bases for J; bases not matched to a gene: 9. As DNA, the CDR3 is TGTGCCAGCAGCCTAAGGGGACTAGCAGTACAAGAGACCCAGTACTTC. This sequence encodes CASSLRGLAVQETQYF.

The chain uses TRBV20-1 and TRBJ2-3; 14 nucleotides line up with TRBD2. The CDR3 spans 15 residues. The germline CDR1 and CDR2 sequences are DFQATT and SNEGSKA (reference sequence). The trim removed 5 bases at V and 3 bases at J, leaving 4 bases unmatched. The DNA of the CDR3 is TGCAGTGCTCCGGGACTAGCGGGAGATACAGATACGCAGTATTTT. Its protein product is CSAPGLAGDTDTQYF.

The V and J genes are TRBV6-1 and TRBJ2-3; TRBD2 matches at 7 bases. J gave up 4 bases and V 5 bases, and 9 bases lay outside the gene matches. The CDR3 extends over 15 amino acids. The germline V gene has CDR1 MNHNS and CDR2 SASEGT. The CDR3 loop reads CASSRLAGVADTQYF. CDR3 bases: TGTGCCAGCAGTAGACTAGCCGGGGTCGCAGATACGCAGTATTTT.

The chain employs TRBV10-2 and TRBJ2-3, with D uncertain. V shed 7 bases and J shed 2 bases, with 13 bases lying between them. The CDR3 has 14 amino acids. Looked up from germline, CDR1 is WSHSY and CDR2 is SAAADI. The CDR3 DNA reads TGCGCCAGCATGCAGTTGGCCCACACAGATACGCAGTATTTT. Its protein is CASMQLAHTDTQYF.

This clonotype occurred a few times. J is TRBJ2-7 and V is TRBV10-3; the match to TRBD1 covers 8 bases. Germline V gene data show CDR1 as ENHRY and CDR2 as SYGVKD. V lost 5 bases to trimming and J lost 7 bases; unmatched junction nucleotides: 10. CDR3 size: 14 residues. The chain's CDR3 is CAISPGTGLGEQYF. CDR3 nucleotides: TGTGCCATCAGTCCCGGGACAGGCTTGGGGGAGCAGTACTTC.

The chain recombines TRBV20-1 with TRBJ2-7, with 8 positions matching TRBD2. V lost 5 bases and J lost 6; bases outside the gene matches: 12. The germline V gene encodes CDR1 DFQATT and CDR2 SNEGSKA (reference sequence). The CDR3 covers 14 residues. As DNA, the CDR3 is TGCAGTGCTTCCCTCGCAGCGGGAGCGGGCGAGCAGTACTTC. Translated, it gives CSASLAAGAGEQYF.

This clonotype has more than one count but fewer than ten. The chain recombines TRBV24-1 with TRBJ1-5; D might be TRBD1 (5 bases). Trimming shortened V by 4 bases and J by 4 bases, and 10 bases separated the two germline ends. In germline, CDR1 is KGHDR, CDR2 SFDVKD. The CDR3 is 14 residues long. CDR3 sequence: CATSEMRTNQPQHF. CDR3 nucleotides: TGTGCCACCAGTGAAATGAGGACAAATCAGCCCCAGCATTTT.

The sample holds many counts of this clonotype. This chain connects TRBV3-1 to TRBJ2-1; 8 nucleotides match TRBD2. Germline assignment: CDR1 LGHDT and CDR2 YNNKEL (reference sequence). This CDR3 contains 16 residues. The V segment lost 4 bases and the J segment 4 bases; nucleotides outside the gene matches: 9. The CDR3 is CASSPLASGPYNEQFF. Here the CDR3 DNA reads TGTGCCAGCAGCCCCTTGGCTAGCGGGCCTTACAATGAGCAGTTCTTC.

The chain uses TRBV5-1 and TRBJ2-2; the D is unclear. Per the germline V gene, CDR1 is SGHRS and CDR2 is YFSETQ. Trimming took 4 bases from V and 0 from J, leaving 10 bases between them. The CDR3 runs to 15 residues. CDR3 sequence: CASSLLGANTGELFF. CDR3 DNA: TGCGCCAGCAGCCTACTGGGCGCGAACACCGGGGAGCTGTTTTTT. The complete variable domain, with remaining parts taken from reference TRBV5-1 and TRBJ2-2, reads KAGVTQTPRYLIKTRGQQVTLSCSPISGHRSVSWYQQTPGQGLQFLFEYFSETQRNKGNFPGRFSGRQFSNSRSEMNVSTLELGDSALYLCASSLLGANTGELFFGEGSRLTVL.

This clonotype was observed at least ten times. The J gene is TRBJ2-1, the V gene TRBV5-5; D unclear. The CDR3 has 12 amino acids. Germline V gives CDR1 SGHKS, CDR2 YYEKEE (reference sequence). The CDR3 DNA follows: TGTGCAACTTCGGACGGCTACAATGAGCAGTTCTTC. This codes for CATSDGYNEQFF.

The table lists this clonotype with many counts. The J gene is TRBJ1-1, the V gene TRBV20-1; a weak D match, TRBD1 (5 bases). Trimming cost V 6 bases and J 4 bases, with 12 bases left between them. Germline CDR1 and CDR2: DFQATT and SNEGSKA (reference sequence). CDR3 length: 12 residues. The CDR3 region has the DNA TGCAGTGCCATGGGGGACCTCACTGAAGCTTTCTTT. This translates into CSAMGDLTEAFF.

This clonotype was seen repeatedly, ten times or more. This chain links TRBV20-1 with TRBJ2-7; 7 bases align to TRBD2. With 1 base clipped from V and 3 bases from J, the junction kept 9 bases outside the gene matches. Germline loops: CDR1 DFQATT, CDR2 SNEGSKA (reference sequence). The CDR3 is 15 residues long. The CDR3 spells CSARGAGVVLYEQYF. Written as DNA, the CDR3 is TGCAGTGCTAGAGGGGCGGGGGTGGTCCTCTACGAGCAGTACTTC.

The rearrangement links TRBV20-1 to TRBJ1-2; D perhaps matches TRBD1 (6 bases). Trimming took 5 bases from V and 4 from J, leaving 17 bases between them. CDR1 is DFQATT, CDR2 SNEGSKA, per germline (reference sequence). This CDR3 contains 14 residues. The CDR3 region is CSALPRQAIYGYTF. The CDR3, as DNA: TGCAGTGCTCTTCCACGACAGGCTATCTATGGCTACACCTTC.

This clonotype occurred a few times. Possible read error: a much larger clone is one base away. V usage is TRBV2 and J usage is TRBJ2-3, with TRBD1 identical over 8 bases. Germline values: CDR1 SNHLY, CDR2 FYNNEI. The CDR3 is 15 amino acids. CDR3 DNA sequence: TGTGCCTGCAGACACAGGGGGACTAGCACAGATACGCAGTATTTT. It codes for CACRHRGTSTDTQYF. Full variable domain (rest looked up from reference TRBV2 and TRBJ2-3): EPEVTQTPSHQVTQMGQEVILRCVPISNHLYFYWYRQILGQKVEFLVSFYNNEISEKSEIFDDQFSVERPDGSNFTLKIRSTKLEDSAMYFCACRHRGTSTDTQYFGPGTRLTVL.

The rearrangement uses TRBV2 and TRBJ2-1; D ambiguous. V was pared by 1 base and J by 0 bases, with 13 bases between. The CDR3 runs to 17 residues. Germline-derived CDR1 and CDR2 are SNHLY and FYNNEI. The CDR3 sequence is CASSEESWRSSYNEQFF. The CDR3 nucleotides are TGTGCCAGCAGTGAAGAGTCCTGGCGGAGCTCCTACAATGAGCAGTTCTTC. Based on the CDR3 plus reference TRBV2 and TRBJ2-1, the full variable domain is EPEVTQTPSHQVTQMGQEVILRCVPISNHLYFYWYRQILGQKVEFLVSFYNNEISEKSEIFDDQFSVERPDGSNFTLKIRSTKLEDSAMYFCASSEESWRSSYNEQFFGPGTRLTVL.

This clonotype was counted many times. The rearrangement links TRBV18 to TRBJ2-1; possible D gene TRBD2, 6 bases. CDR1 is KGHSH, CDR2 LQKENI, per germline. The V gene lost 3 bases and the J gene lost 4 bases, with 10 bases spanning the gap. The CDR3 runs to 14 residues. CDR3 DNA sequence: TGTGCCAGCTCACCCGAGACTAGTTACAATGAGCAGTTCTTC. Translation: CASSPETSYNEQFF.

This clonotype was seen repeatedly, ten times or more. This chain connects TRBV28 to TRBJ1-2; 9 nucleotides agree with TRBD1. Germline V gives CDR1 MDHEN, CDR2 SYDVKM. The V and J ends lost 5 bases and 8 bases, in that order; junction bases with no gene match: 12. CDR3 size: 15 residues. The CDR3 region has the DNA TGTGCCAGCAGTATAAACAGGGGGCGAGTCGTAGGCTACACCTTC. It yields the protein CASSINRGRVVGYTF.